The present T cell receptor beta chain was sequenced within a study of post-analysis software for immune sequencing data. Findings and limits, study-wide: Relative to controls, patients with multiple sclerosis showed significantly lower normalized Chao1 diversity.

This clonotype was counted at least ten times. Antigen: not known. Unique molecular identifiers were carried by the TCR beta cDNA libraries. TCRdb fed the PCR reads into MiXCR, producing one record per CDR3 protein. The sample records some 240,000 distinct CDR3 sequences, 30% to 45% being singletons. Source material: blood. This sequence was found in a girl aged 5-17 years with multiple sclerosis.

This chain's CDR3 is CASSPAGLAGGETQYF. The CDR3 nucleotides read TGCGCCAGCAGCCCCGCTGGACTAGCAGGAGGTGAGACCCAGTACTTC. The V gene is TRBV5-1, the J gene TRBJ2-5; 8 positions agree with TRBD2. The junction had 13 bases not matched to a gene; V was cut back by 4 bases and J by 5 bases. CDR1 and CDR2 from the germline V gene are SGHRS and YFSETQ. CDR3 length equals 16 residues.